The entry below describes one TCR beta chain. Its antigen is currently not known. Base qualities are not recorded, but no much larger clone differs from it by a single base. The sample is drawn from a study of OX40 agonist ivuxolimab in advanced cancers. Some background on the complete study: The costimulatory receptor OX40 (CD134) was targeted by ivuxolimab, a fully human IgG2 agonistic monoclonal antibody. The monotherapy dose-escalation portion (N of about 50 patients) of the phase I ivuxolimab trial is reported in the paper. A male proportion of about 79% and a mean age of approximately 58 years, ranging from about 23 to 79, were recorded for the dose-escalation cohort. Partial responses were achieved by three dose-escalation patients, of whom one had hepatocellular carcinoma and two had cutaneous melanoma. Prior anti-PD-1, anti-PD-L1 or anti-CTLA-4 therapy was permitted, and checkpoint inhibitors had been received by about two fifths of dose-escalation patients. Of the roughly 54 patients in dose escalation, 19 had hepatocellular carcinoma, about 15 had melanoma, 9 had renal cell carcinoma and 9 had head and neck cancer. Peripheral TCRbeta sequencing was intended to test whether TCR sequence diversity was altered and clonal T-cell expansion was caused by ivuxolimab. Intravenous ivuxolimab was administered to patients every 2 weeks at six dose levels: 0.01, 0.1, 0.3, 1.5, 3 and 10 mg/kg. Study-wide findings and limitations: In the 0.1-3.0 mg/kg groups, partial responders had among the lowest normalized peripheral clonal expansion, particularly in CD8+ T cells. On average, CD8+ T cells showed more expanded clones than CD4+ T cells after ivuxolimab. Low levels of normalized T-cell clonal expansion were also seen in some patients who did not respond. Clonal expansion of both CD4+ and CD8+ blood T cells was observed from baseline to week 6 at doses 0.1 to 3.0 mg/kg. The antigen specificity of the peripheral T cells that underwent clonal expansion was not determined.

To sequence the TCRbeta CDR3 region, genomic DNA was isolated from the sorted cells. TCRbeta CDR3 regions were sequenced using the immunoSEQ Assay. This is the immuneACCESS table as TCRdb keeps it, with only in-frame sequences that have V and J called. A part of the clones is gone; compared with another copy, unresolved V genes explain less than half, and the rest is unexplained. Counted in this sample were over 100,000 clones; approximately 90% of them appeared once. The biggest ten clones account for 0.55% of the sample. Patients with autoimmune disease history or receiving systemic immunosuppression were excluded from the trial. Peripheral blood for TCR sequencing was collected from all dose cohorts at baseline, on cycle 4 day 1, and on cycle 7 day 1. The samples were drawn from a first-in-human, open-label, multicenter phase I dose-escalation trial of ivuxolimab. Adults with locally advanced or metastatic melanoma, renal cell, hepatocellular, or head and neck squamous cell carcinoma were enrolled in the trial. CD4+ and CD8+ T cells were sorted separately from peripheral blood before TCR sequencing.

Spanning cysteine to phenylalanine, the CDR3 consists of 17 amino acids. The entry retains the CDR3 DNA only, 51 bases that are in frame from base 1. The germline V gene encodes CDR1 MNHNS and CDR2 SASEGT. For this chain, trimming is 2 bases at the V end and 5 bases at the J end, and the number of junction bases without a gene match is 10. The sample consisted of CD4+ or CD8+ T cells sorted from blood, taken in a trial of the OX40 agonist ivuxolimab. The source is an adult with an advanced solid tumor such as melanoma, head and neck, liver or kidney cancer. The chain links TRBV6-1 with TRBJ2-1; the junction holds 9 bases that match TRBD2. The CDR3 sequence is CASSELLNAGGHNEQFF. The bases are TGTGCCAGCAGTGAACTTCTTAATGCGGGGGGGCACAATGAGCAGTTCTTC.